These 8 T cell receptor beta chains originate from one sample sequenced in a study of OX40 agonist ivuxolimab in advanced cancers. TCRdb's table, derived via immunoSEQ multiplex PCR, lists solely in-frame clones and lacks some. The repertoire holds 25,000 to 35,000 clones, with roughly 90% as singletons. This material consisted of CD4+ or CD8+ T cells sorted from blood, taken in a trial of the OX40 agonist ivuxolimab. These receptors were obtained from an adult with an advanced solid tumor such as melanoma, head and neck, liver or kidney cancer.

The chain employs TRBV27 and TRBJ2-1, with TRBD2 identical over 16 bases. V shed 1 base and J 5 bases; nucleotides not matched to a gene: 5. This CDR3 has 18 amino acids. From germline, CDR1 is MNHEY and CDR2 SMNVEV (reference sequence). The CDR3 nucleotides read TGTGCCAGCAGTTTATGGGGGACTAGCGGGAGGGCGCACAATGAGCAGTTCTTC. Protein: CASSLWGTSGRAHNEQFF.

The V gene is TRBV6-6, the J gene TRBJ2-4; TRBD1 might be the D (7 bases). Germline lookup yields CDR1 MNHNY and CDR2 SVGAGI (reference sequence). The CDR3 runs to 15 residues. V was trimmed by 0 bases and J by 6 bases, leaving 12 bases between them. CDR3 sequence: CASSYSTGTGNIQYF. CDR3 nucleotide sequence: TGTGCCAGCAGTTACTCGACAGGGACTGGAAACATTCAGTACTTC.

The chain links TRBV9 to TRBJ1-1, with a weak D call TRBD1 (6 bases). Trimming cost V 5 bases and J 1 base, with 6 bases left between them. Germline V lookup: CDR1 SGDLS, CDR2 YYNGEE. The CDR3 totals 12 residues. CDR3 sequence reads: CASRGANTEAFF. The CDR3 DNA is TGTGCCAGCAGGGGGGCGAACACTGAAGCTTTCTTT.

The chain couples TRBV6-5 to TRBJ2-1; possible D gene TRBD2, 6 bases. The CDR3 contains 15 residues. Germline V gene data show CDR1 as MNHEY and CDR2 as SVGAGI. The ends were cut back, 5 bases at V and 3 bases at J, with 14 bases in the middle. DNA of the CDR3: TGTGCCAGCAGTGTGGGCCGGGGACTCTACAATGAGCAGTTCTTC. Protein sequence: CASSVGRGLYNEQFF.

This chain links TRBV9 with TRBJ2-1, with D possibly matching TRBD2 (8 bases). Germline V gene lookup returns CDR1 SGDLS and CDR2 YYNGEE. The V gene lost 5 bases and the J gene lost 5 bases, with 29 bases spanning the gap. The CDR3 consists of 19 residues. CDR3 region: CASSSNTGDSGTRDNEQFF. In DNA form, the CDR3 reads TGTGCCAGCAGTTCTAATACAGGGGACTCCGGGACTAGAGACAATGAGCAGTTCTTC.

This clone was recorded once. V is TRBV5-6 and J is TRBJ1-1; 11 bases align to TRBD1. Germline CDR1 and CDR2: SGHDT and YYEEEE. The CDR3 contains 14 residues. J gave up 5 bases and V 4 bases, and 4 bases lay outside the gene matches. CDR3 sequence: CASSQDRGRTEAFF. For the CDR3, the DNA is TGTGCCAGCAGCCAGGACAGGGGGCGAACTGAAGCTTTCTTT. The full variable domain, rest sourced from reference TRBV5-6 and TRBJ1-1, is DAGVTQSPTHLIKTRGQQVTLRCSPKSGHDTVSWYQQALGQGPQFIFQYYEEEERQRGNFPDRFSGHQFPNYSSELNVNALLLGDSALYLCASSQDRGRTEAFFGQGTRLTVV.

DNA of the CDR3: TGTGCCAGCAGCCCTTATGGGGGGGAAGAGACCCAGTACTTC. Its translation: CASSPYGGEETQYF. The rearrangement links TRBV9 to TRBJ2-5; 7 bases agree with TRBD2. The V gene's germline CDR1 is SGDLS and CDR2 YYNGEE. The CDR3 runs 14 residues. Unmatched junction bases numbered 6, after V lost 4 bases and J lost 3 bases.

The chain links TRBV19 to TRBJ2-7, with D unresolved. There are 13 residues in the CDR3. V shed 5 bases and J shed 2 bases, with 10 bases lying between them. CDR1 LNHDA and CDR2 SQIVND come from the germline V gene (reference sequence). In DNA, the CDR3 is TGTGCCAGTAGTCTCGGCGTGACCTACGAGCAGTACTTC. Amino acid sequence: CASSLGVTYEQYF.